This T cell receptor (beta chain) was observed in a study of shared clonotypes between healthy human individuals. The CDR3 covers 16 residues. Germline CDR1 MNHEY, CDR2 SMNVEV (reference sequence). The ends were cut back, 6 bases at V and 2 bases at J, with 14 bases in the middle. Once extracted for a subset, genomic DNA was divided evenly among several immunoSEQ plates. Libraries were prepared by immunoSEQ multiplex PCR; TCRdb keeps only in-frame clonotypes and omits some of them. The profile shows roughly 500,000 clones, 95% to 96% of them singletons. Points on this clone: The antigen remains unidentified.

Regarding the study as a whole: Clonotype sharing levels among donors were expected to vary with sequencing depth. The represented genetic and exposure-history diversity was limited by the small number of donors. Sampling used blood alone; tissue repertoires probably differ.

The clonotype was recovered from a woman aged 25 to 39 in good health. The sequenced sample was naive CD4+ T cells sorted from blood. Documented subset: CD45RA+ positively selected. The chain uses TRBV27 and TRBJ2-6, with TRBD1 as a possible D gene (6 bases). CDR3 sequence reads: CASRSDRTPGANVLTF. The CDR3, as DNA: TGTGCCAGCAGATCTGACAGGACCCCTGGGGCCAACGTCCTGACTTTC.